Sequencing of this TCR beta chain was carried out in a study of control samples from healthy donors and cancer patients. The ends were cut back, 3 bases at V and 5 bases at J, with 16 bases in the middle. The CDR3 extends over 16 amino acids. CDR1 is SGHVS, CDR2 FNYEAQ, per germline. Profiling relied on immunoSEQ multiplex PCR, and the TCRdb table lists in-frame clones only, not all of them. The profile shows 140,000 or so clones, about nine tenths of them singletons. The source material was blood. The chain is built from TRBV7-6 and TRBJ2-2, with a weak D call TRBD1 (7 bases). The clonotype comes from a man between 25 and 39 years old in good health. The CDR3 DNA reads TGTGCCAGCAGCTTTAGGGGGGACAGCAGAACCGGGGAGCTGTTTTTT. This sequence encodes CASSFRGDSRTGELFF.